This T cell receptor beta chain was obtained from a study of molecular identifiers for immune sequencing clone quantification. Findings and limits, study-wide: Clones above 20 RNA copies contained over 97% of effector molecules and under 1% of naive molecules. Among 800,000 to 1,000,000 naive cells, spiked Jurkat TCR RNA from a single cell was reportedly detectable.

TCRdb re-derived calls from the PCR reads in MiXCR, one entry per CDR3 protein. Here the sample spans under 85,000 distinct CDR3 sequences, about 17% being singletons. The CDR3 length is 14 residues. Trimming took 6 bases from V and 8 from J, leaving 17 bases between them. CDR1 and CDR2 from the germline V gene are SGHDN and FVKESK. Comments on this clonotype: What it binds is unknown.

Sequenced: naive CD8+ T cells from blood, with Jurkat cell RNA spiked in. Subset noted: FACS-sorted CD8+CD4-CCR7+CD45RA+ naive T cells. The sequence came from a human donor in good health. Some libraries in this study had Jurkat cell RNA spiked in. The gene calls are TRBV14 and TRBJ2-1, with D perhaps TRBD2 (5 bases). In DNA, the CDR3 is TGTGCCAGCAGTCTCCAGACTATTTCATATGAGCAGTTCTTC. Its translation is CASSLQTISYEQFF.